These T cell receptor beta chains were read from a single sample in a study of T cell repertoires in cytomegalovirus infection. The antigens for these receptors are not known. Each CDR3 protein is one row after TCRdb ran MiXCR on the reads. The table has approximately 300,000 distinct CDR3 sequences, 25% seen once. The sample consisted of cultured PBMCs, taken from culture after CMV antigen stimulation. The receptor set was obtained from a human donor in good health (CMV status not recorded). Some clones in this sample may be carry-over from other donors' samples. Each CDR3 is given with its conserved first and last residue. The order of the fields is CDR3 protein, V gene, J gene.

CDR3aa: CASSLARKLRLAADTQYF
v_gene: TRBV7-2
j_gene: TRBJ2-3

CDR3aa: CASSRAGRSVEQYF
v_gene: TRBV7-2
j_gene: TRBJ2-7

CDR3aa: CASSLVLAGDTGELFF
v_gene: TRBV7-2
j_gene: TRBJ2-2

CDR3aa: CASSLLRGSNQPQHF
v_gene: TRBV28
j_gene: TRBJ1-5

CDR3aa: CASSLVGGQNQPQHF
v_gene: TRBV7-9
j_gene: TRBJ1-5

CDR3aa: CASSYWGQGARTGELFF
v_gene: TRBV6-5
j_gene: TRBJ2-2

CDR3aa: CASSSTTVFAGELFF
v_gene: TRBV6-2/TRBV6-3
j_gene: TRBJ2-2

CDR3aa: CASSLAVTHQPQHF
v_gene: TRBV12-3/TRBV12-4
j_gene: TRBJ1-5

CDR3aa: CASSQLAWGDGYTF
v_gene: TRBV14
j_gene: TRBJ1-2

CDR3aa: CAGSRTISGNEKLFF
v_gene: TRBV6-6
j_gene: TRBJ1-4

CDR3aa: CASKSQFNSNQPQHF
v_gene: TRBV6-5
j_gene: TRBJ1-5

CDR3aa: CASLGLAGDSNSYNEQFF
v_gene: TRBV28
j_gene: TRBJ2-1

CDR3aa: CASSPASRANYGYTF
v_gene: TRBV7-2
j_gene: TRBJ1-2

CDR3aa: CASSYSPQALHEAFF
v_gene: TRBV6-2/TRBV6-3
j_gene: TRBJ1-1

CDR3aa: CASSWSPGELFF
v_gene: TRBV11-3
j_gene: TRBJ2-2

CDR3aa: CASRPQQGYTDTQYF
v_gene: TRBV28
j_gene: TRBJ2-3

CDR3aa: CASSLSRDYTEAFF
v_gene: TRBV27
j_gene: TRBJ1-1

CDR3aa: CASSPQGLDYEWQYF
v_gene: TRBV28
j_gene: TRBJ2-7

CDR3aa: CASSFSIWAEAFF
v_gene: TRBV7-2
j_gene: TRBJ1-1

CDR3aa: CASSGGTGRSGANVLTF
v_gene: TRBV6-2/TRBV6-3
j_gene: TRBJ2-6

CDR3aa: CASSFWASTDTQYF
v_gene: TRBV7-6
j_gene: TRBJ2-3

CDR3aa: CASSQDQGAGVQETQYF
v_gene: TRBV4-3
j_gene: TRBJ2-5

CDR3aa: CASNEGLPNEQFF
v_gene: TRBV19
j_gene: TRBJ2-1

CDR3aa: CASSYSIAQGENEQFF
v_gene: TRBV6-6
j_gene: TRBJ2-1

CDR3aa: CASRSDFVSPLHF
v_gene: TRBV28
j_gene: TRBJ1-6

CDR3aa: CASSLVWTSGTGELFF
v_gene: TRBV7-2
j_gene: TRBJ2-2

CDR3aa: CASSSFTGKTEAFF
v_gene: TRBV7-8
j_gene: TRBJ1-1

CDR3aa: CSAQTGGGGETQYF
v_gene: TRBV20-1
j_gene: TRBJ2-5

CDR3aa: CASSAGLFGFEDEQFF
v_gene: TRBV12-3/TRBV12-4
j_gene: TRBJ2-1

CDR3aa: CASSLVPESSYEQYF
v_gene: TRBV5-1
j_gene: TRBJ2-7

CDR3aa: CASSAGLAIRETQYF
v_gene: TRBV7-2
j_gene: TRBJ2-5

CDR3aa: CAITSGNTDTQYF
v_gene: TRBV10-3
j_gene: TRBJ2-3

CDR3aa: CASSQARGGTQYF
v_gene: TRBV4-1
j_gene: TRBJ2-5

CDR3aa: CSARDYRGRAVNVGNTEAFF
v_gene: TRBV20-1
j_gene: TRBJ1-1

CDR3aa: CASSLSSGTSFTDTQYF
v_gene: TRBV7-9
j_gene: TRBJ2-3

CDR3aa: CASSQAGGDIQYF
v_gene: TRBV7-6
j_gene: TRBJ2-4

CDR3aa: CATSDLEEYEQFF
v_gene: TRBV24-1
j_gene: TRBJ2-1

CDR3aa: CASSPQTGDNYGYTF
v_gene: TRBV7-2
j_gene: TRBJ1-2

CDR3aa: CASSRSRGTAYNEQFF
v_gene: TRBV4-3
j_gene: TRBJ2-1

CDR3aa: CASSLAPGSTDTQYF
v_gene: TRBV7-2
j_gene: TRBJ2-3

CDR3aa: CASSQDIDRQAKNIQYF
v_gene: TRBV4-3
j_gene: TRBJ2-4

CDR3aa: CASNGRGNTGELFF
v_gene: TRBV12-3/TRBV12-4
j_gene: TRBJ2-2

CDR3aa: CASSITGQNYGYTF
v_gene: TRBV19
j_gene: TRBJ1-2

CDR3aa: CASSTSGLRGSYEQYF
v_gene: TRBV19
j_gene: TRBJ2-7

CDR3aa: CASSALIAGDAYNEQFF
v_gene: TRBV2
j_gene: TRBJ2-1

CDR3aa: CASSLLAGGPSTGANVLTF
v_gene: TRBV5-1
j_gene: TRBJ2-6

CDR3aa: CSASGRGSSYNEQFF
v_gene: TRBV20-1
j_gene: TRBJ2-1

CDR3aa: CASSSPSANTEAFF
v_gene: TRBV6-2/TRBV6-3
j_gene: TRBJ1-1

CDR3aa: CASSYYADSSYNEQFF
v_gene: TRBV6-5
j_gene: TRBJ2-1

CDR3aa: CASRRQLSTEAFF
v_gene: TRBV7-2
j_gene: TRBJ1-1

CDR3aa: CASSYALEGSTEAFF
v_gene: TRBV6-2/TRBV6-3
j_gene: TRBJ1-1

CDR3aa: CASSLVLPRTMNTEAFF
v_gene: TRBV7-2
j_gene: TRBJ1-1